One and the same sample provided the 9 T cell receptor beta chains below, sequenced in a study of T cells in Graves' hyperthyroidism and ophthalmopathy. There were TCR beta CDR3 regions amplified from RNA transcripts. Primed by the HTBI set, a first-round RT-PCR was run on the TCR CDR3. From the multiplex PCR reads, TCRdb called clonotypes with MiXCR, one entry per CDR3 protein. Found here are around 300,000 distinct CDR3 sequences, around 13% of them singletons; the top ten hold approximately 35%. Sequenced: blood. The origin of the receptors is a woman aged 35 to 49 with Graves' ophthalmopathy.

This clonotype has a count of ten or more. V and J are TRBV12-3 or TRBV12-4 and TRBJ1-2; D not resolved. V was cut by 5 bases and J by 4 bases, with 11 bases left in between. The CDR3 extends over 13 amino acids. The CDR3: CASSNAGIYGYTF. The CDR3 bases are TGTGCCAGCAGTAATGCAGGCATCTATGGCTACACCTTC.

This chain connects TRBV15 to TRBJ1-6; possibly TRBD1 for D (6 bases). Trimming took off 0 bases at V and 7 bases at J, with 13 bases between the two ends. CDR3 length: 16 residues. The germline gives CDR1 LNHNV, CDR2 YYDKDF (reference sequence). The CDR3 sequence: CATSRDVRTVNSPLHF. As DNA, the CDR3 is TGTGCCACCAGCAGAGATGTCAGGACAGTCAATTCACCCCTCCACTTT.

This clonotype was counted ten times or more. This chain uses TRBV11-1 with TRBJ1-6; D uncertain. V was trimmed by 3 bases and J by 12 bases, leaving 9 bases between them. The CDR3 is 12 amino acids. Per the germline V gene, CDR1 is SGHAT and CDR2 is FQDESV (reference sequence). The CDR3 sequence: CASSFRRGPLHF. In DNA, the CDR3 is TGTGCCAGCAGCTTCCGACGTGGACCCCTCCACTTT.

This clonotype was seen a handful of times. The chain combines TRBV27 with TRBJ1-6, with 8 bases that match TRBD1. The V gene's germline CDR1 is MNHEY and CDR2 SMNVEV (reference sequence). The CDR3 extends over 15 amino acids. Germline trimming cut 6 bases from V and 9 bases from J; bases unmatched to any gene: 10. In nucleotides, the CDR3 is TGTGCCAGCAGCGTCGGACAGGGCCTCGGTTCACCCCTCCACTTT. Translation: CASSVGQGLGSPLHF.

The chain is built from TRBV25-1 and TRBJ2-7, with TRBD1 identical over 10 bases. This CDR3 comprises 15 residues. The V gene end was trimmed by 2 bases and the J gene end by 6 bases; junction bases not matched to a gene: 7. CDR1 is MGHDK and CDR2 is SYGVNS in the germline V gene. The CDR3 sequence is CASSERGTGDREQYF. The CDR3 DNA follows: TGTGCCAGCAGTGAAAGGGGGACAGGGGATCGCGAGCAGTACTTC.

This rearrangement joins TRBV27 to TRBJ2-7, with 7 bases identical to TRBD1. Per the germline V gene, CDR1 is MNHEY and CDR2 is SMNVEV (reference sequence). This CDR3 contains 14 residues. Trimming at V came to 5 bases and at J to 1 base, leaving 5 bases not matched to a gene. The CDR3 region is CASSPRQGSYEQYF. The CDR3 coding sequence is TGTGCCAGCAGTCCACGACAGGGTTCCTACGAGCAGTACTTC.

This chain uses TRBV18 with TRBJ2-1, with D perhaps TRBD2 (6 bases). V lost 3 bases, J lost 4 bases, and 13 bases lay in between. The CDR3 is 15 residues long. CDR1 KGHSH and CDR2 LQKENI come from the germline V gene. CDR3 nucleotides: TGTGCCAGCTCACCCAGGCGGGACCTATACAATGAGCAGTTCTTC. Translation gives CASSPRRDLYNEQFF.

This clonotype was seen many times. This chain uses TRBV29-1 with TRBJ2-2; D is possibly TRBD1 or TRBD2 (5 bases each). The germline V and J ends were trimmed by 4 bases and 5 bases, with 11 bases remaining between them. From germline, CDR1 is SQVTM and CDR2 ANQGSEA. This CDR3 is built from 13 residues. DNA of the CDR3: TGCAGCGTTGGAGAGGGGTTGACCGGGGAGCTGTTTTTT. This encodes CSVGEGLTGELFF.

The table lists this clonotype with many counts. The V and J genes are TRBV2 and TRBJ1-1; 7 nucleotides line up with TRBD1. V lost 6 bases, J lost 5 bases, and 6 bases stayed unmatched. The CDR3 is made up of 13 amino acids. The germline V gene encodes CDR1 SNHLY and CDR2 FYNNEI. CDR3 coding DNA: TGTGCCAGCAGGTACAGGGGAGGAACTGAAGCTTTCTTT. Its translation: CASRYRGGTEAFF.